This T cell receptor beta chain appears in the sequencing data of a study of T cells in tumors after PD-1 blockade. Study at large: During anti-PD-1 treatment, some patients continued daily vismodegib 150 mg.

Template: tumor biopsy or peripheral blood genomic DNA, roughly 550-6,500 ng per sample. Sequencing used immunoSEQ multiplex PCR; TCRdb keeps in-frame clones, though not all of them. The data contain approximately 47,000 clones, about 85% of them singletons. The sequencing here drew on PBMCs, taken before anti-PD-1 treatment. The receptor's source is a human donor with basal cell carcinoma.

The CDR3 sequence is CASSSSGALNQPQHF. The CDR3, as DNA: TGTGCCAGTAGTTCCTCCGGGGCCCTCAATCAGCCCCAGCATTTT. This chain uses TRBV19 with TRBJ1-5; weak D call: TRBD1 (5 bases). Per the germline V gene, CDR1 is LNHDA and CDR2 is SQIVND (reference sequence). V lost 5 bases and J 3 bases, leaving 14 bases between the germline ends. CDR3 size: 15 residues.